The TCR beta chain under discussion was sequenced for a study of glioma-infiltrating T cells. Overall study results and limits: CDR3 overlap between tissue and blood was very small. Gliomas, especially low-grade, showed above-expected tissue-blood divergence; non-neoplastic patients showed below.

For this clonotype: Its antigen remains unidentified. At one of its ends the junction is not consistent with the germline gene, which may arise from a read error.

TCR alpha and beta CDR3 regions were amplified from RNA using iRepertoire nested multiplex PCR. One-step reverse transcription and amplification started from approximately 100-400 ng of tissue mRNA or PBMC total RNA. TCRdb processed the multiplex PCR reads anew with MiXCR; each CDR3 protein has one entry. The data contain over 15,000 distinct CDR3 sequences, 55% to 75% of them singletons. Per the germline V gene, CDR1 is MNHEY and CDR2 is SVGAGI. The CDR3 is made up of 17 amino acids. The rearrangement joins TRBV6-5 to TRBJ2-1, with D unresolved. Sequencing used glioma tissue, nonneoplastic brain tissue, or PBMCs (not recorded which). This receptor was obtained from a human donor with low-grade glioma or glioblastoma, undergoing nonglioma brain surgery, or in good health (not recorded which). CDR3 residues: CASSFIVRALSYNGQFF. As DNA, the CDR3 is TGTGCCAGCAGTTTTATAGTTCGGGCCTTATCCTACAATGGGCAGTTCTTC.